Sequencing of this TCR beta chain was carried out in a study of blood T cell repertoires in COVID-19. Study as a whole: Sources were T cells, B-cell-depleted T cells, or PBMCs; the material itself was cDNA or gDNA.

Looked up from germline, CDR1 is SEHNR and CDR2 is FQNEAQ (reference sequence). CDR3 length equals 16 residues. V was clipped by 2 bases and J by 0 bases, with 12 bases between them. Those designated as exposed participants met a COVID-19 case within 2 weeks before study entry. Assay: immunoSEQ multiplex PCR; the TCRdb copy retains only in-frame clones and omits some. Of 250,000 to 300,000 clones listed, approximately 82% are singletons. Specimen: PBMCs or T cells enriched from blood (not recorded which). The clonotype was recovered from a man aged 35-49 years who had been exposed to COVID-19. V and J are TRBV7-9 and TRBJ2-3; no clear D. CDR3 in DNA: TGTGCCAGCAGCTTATTATTCGGTGCTAGCACAGATACGCAGTATTTT. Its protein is CASSLLFGASTDTQYF.